This TCR beta chain was retrieved from a study of cytomegalovirus exposure and HLA in healthy donors. The study, taken as a whole, reports: Researchers reportedly found TCR beta sequences accurately predicted most subjects' HLA-A and HLA-B alleles.

Note on this clone: As yet, its antigen is unknown.

With 60 Vbeta and 13 Jbeta primers, the PCR was carried out. The table came from immunoSEQ multiplex PCR; TCRdb's copy has only in-frame clones and leaves some out. The sample holds over 55,000 clones. The CDR3 has 16 amino acids. Trimming left V 6 bases short and J 0 bases short, with 17 bases between. Germline loops: CDR1 MNHEY, CDR2 SMNVEV (reference sequence). The chain combines TRBV27 with TRBJ1-1; tentative D call: TRBD1 (6 bases). The sequencing input was PBMCs. This sequence was found in a male donor in good health and CMV-seronegative. The CDR3, as DNA: TGTGCCAGCAGATCCACTACAGAGGGGGTGAACACTGAAGCTTTCTTT. Residues: CASRSTTEGVNTEAFF.